This T cell receptor beta chain was profiled in a study of blood T cell repertoires in COVID-19. Study at large: Researchers got acute and convalescent COVID-19 samples from the United States, Italy and Spain.

The germline V gene has CDR1 SEHNR and CDR2 FQNEAQ (reference sequence). V lost 4 bases, J lost 6 bases, and 20 bases lay in between. The CDR3 is 16 residues long. Seattle cases were enrolled at active infection and followed longitudinally. Produced via immunoSEQ multiplex PCR; TCRdb's table is partial and in-frame only. This sample has a few hundred thousand clones; 86% occur once, and the top ten carry 7% to 7.5%. The chain employs TRBV7-9 and TRBJ2-3; a possible D gene is TRBD1 (5 bases). The source material was peripheral blood. This TCR came from a woman aged 60 to 75 with COVID-19, enrolled during active disease. CDR3 bases: TGTGCCAGCAGCTCCTCTCGTGGGGCACTCAAGGATACGCAGTATTTT. Translated, it gives CASSSSRGALKDTQYF.